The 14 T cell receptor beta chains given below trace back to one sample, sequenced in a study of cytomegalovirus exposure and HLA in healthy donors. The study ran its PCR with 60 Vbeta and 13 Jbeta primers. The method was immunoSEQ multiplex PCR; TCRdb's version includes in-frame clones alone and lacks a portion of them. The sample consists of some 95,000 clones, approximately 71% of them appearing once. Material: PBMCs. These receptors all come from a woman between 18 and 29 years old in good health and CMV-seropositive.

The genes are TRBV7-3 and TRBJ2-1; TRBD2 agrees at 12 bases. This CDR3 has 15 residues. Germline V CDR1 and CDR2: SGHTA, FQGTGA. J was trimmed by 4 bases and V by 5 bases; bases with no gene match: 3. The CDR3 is CASSPTSGGYNEQFF. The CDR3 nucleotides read TGTGCCAGCAGCCCAACTAGCGGGGGGTACAATGAGCAGTTCTTC.

The CDR3 here is CASSQGAFTSTDTQYF. The CDR3 coding sequence is TGTGCCAGCAGCCAGGGGGCATTTACTAGCACAGATACGCAGTATTTT. The chain is built from TRBV13 and TRBJ2-3, with 8 nucleotides matching TRBD1. Germline V gives CDR1 PRHDT, CDR2 FYEKMQ (reference sequence). Unmatched junction bases numbered 7, after V lost 5 bases and J lost 0 bases. This CDR3 region has 16 residues.

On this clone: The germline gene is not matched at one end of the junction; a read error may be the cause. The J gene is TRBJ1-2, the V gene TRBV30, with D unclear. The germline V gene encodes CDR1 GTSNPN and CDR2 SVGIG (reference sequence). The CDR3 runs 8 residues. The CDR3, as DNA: TGTGCCTGGGGGTTTACAGCCTTC. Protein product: CAWGFTAF.

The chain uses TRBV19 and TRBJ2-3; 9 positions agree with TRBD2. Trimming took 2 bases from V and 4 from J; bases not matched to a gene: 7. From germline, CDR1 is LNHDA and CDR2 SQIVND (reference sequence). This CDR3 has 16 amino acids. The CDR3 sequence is CASSIMAGGPADTQYF. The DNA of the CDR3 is TGTGCCAGTAGTATAATGGCGGGGGGGCCCGCAGATACGCAGTATTTT.

The CDR3 nucleotides are TGTGCCTTAAACCGGAATGAGCAGTTCTTC. It translates to CALNRNEQFF. The chain uses TRBV10-3 and TRBJ2-1; no clear D gene. CDR3 length: 10 amino acids. Germline V lookup: CDR1 ENHRY, CDR2 SYGVKD. V was cut by 11 bases and J by 7 bases, with 9 bases left in between.

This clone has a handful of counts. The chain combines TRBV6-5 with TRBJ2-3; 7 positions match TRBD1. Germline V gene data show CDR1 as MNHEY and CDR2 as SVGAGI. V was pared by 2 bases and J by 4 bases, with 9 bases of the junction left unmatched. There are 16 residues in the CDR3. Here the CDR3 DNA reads TGTGCCAGCAGTTACGAGGCAGGGGGAAGAGCAGATACGCAGTATTTT. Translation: CASSYEAGGRADTQYF.

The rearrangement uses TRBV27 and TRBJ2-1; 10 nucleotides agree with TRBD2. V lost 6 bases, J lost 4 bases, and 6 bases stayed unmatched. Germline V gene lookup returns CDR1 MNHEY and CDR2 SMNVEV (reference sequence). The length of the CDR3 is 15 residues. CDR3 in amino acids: CASRVLAGVYNEQFF. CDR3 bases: TGTGCCAGCAGGGTCCTAGCGGGAGTATACAATGAGCAGTTCTTC.

CDR3: CASSARVQASNNEQFF. The CDR3 nucleotides read TGTGCCAGCAGCGCCCGGGTACAAGCGTCAAACAATGAGCAGTTCTTC. The chain carries TRBV9 and TRBJ2-1; no clear D gene. Germline CDR1 is SGDLS and CDR2 is YYNGEE. Between the trimmed V and J ends, which lost 3 bases and 5 bases, there was a span of 18 bases. CDR3 length equals 16 residues.

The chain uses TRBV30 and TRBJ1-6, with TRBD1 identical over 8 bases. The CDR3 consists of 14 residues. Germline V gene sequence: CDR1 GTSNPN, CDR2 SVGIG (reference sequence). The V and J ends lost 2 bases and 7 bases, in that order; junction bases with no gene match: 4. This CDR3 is CAWSLGQDNSPLHF. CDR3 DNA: TGTGCCTGGAGTTTGGGACAGGACAATTCACCCCTCCACTTT.

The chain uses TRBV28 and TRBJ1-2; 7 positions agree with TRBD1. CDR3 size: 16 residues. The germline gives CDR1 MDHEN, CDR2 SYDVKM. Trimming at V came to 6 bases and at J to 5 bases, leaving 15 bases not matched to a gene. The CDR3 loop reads CASSHRTGRTEYGYTF. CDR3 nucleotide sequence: TGTGCCAGCAGCCACAGGACAGGCCGGACTGAGTATGGCTACACCTTC.

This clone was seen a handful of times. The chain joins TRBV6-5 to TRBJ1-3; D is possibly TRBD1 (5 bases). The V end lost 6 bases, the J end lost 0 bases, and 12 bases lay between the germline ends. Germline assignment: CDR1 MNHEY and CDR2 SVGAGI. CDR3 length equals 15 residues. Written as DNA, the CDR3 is TGTGCCAGCAGCCAACAGGCCAGCTCTGGAAACACCATATATTTT. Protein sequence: CASSQQASSGNTIYF.

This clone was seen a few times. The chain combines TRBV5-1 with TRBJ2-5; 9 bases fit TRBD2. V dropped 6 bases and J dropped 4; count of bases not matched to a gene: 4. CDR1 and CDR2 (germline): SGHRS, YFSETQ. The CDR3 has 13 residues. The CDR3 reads CASNVAGVETQYF. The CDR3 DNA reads TGCGCCAGCAATGTAGCGGGAGTAGAGACCCAGTACTTC.

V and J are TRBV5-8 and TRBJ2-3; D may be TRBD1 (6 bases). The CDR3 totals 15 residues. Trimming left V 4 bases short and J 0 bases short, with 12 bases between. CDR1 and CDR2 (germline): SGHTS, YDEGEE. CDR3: CASSETGYSTDTQYF. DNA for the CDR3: TGTGCCAGCAGCGAGACAGGTTACAGCACAGATACGCAGTATTTT.

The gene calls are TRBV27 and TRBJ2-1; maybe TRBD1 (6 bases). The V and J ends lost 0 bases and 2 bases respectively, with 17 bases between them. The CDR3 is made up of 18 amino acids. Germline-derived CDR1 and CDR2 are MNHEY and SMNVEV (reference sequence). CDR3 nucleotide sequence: TGTGCCAGCAGTTTATCGAAAGGCGGCAGGGGCACCTACAATGAGCAGTTCTTC. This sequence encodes CASSLSKGGRGTYNEQFF.